This T cell receptor beta chain comes out of a study of vaccination and CD4 T cells after COVID-19. Study background: Stimulation used overlapping spike peptides from SARS-CoV-2, HCoV-NL63, HCoV-OC43 and HCoV-229E. General study findings and limits: 304 of 307 vaccine-specific clones from convalescent patients were spike mono-reactive.

Treatment given: approximately nine-day PBMC culture with coronavirus spike peptide pools or control peptides (ViraFEST assay). Notes on this clonotype: As yet, its antigen is unknown.

Losses at the gene ends were 3 bases for V and 4 bases for J; bases not matched to a gene: 8. Germline V gives CDR1 KGHSH, CDR2 LQKENI. This CDR3 spans 15 amino acids. Oncomine TCR Beta short-read sequencing was applied to DNA from cultured CD4+ T cells. Genomic DNA extraction was carried out from cultured CD4+ T cells. TCRdb re-derived calls from the PCR reads in MiXCR, one entry per CDR3 protein. The sample lists roughly 20,000 distinct CDR3 sequences; 65% to 80% were seen once. V usage is TRBV18 and J usage is TRBJ2-5, with 7 positions matching TRBD1. The source of this sequence is a human donor who received a COVID-19 vaccine. The specimen was CD4+ T cells from blood, cultured in vitro, collected after SARS-CoV-2 vaccination. Here the CDR3 reads CASSPRGQARETQYF. CDR3 nucleotide sequence: TGTGCCAGCTCACCCCGCGGACAGGCCAGAGAGACCCAGTACTTC.